The 18 T cell receptor beta chains below all came from one sample that was sequenced in a study of T-cell reconstitution after alpha-beta-depleted transplantation in children. Unique molecular identifiers were built into the TCRbeta library. TCRdb itself ran the PCR reads through MiXCR, one entry per CDR3 protein. This sample has fewer than 350,000 distinct CDR3 sequences, with roughly 9.1% found just once. The source was PBMCs, collected before TCRalphabeta/CD19-depleted stem cell transplant. The receptors originated from a boy in the first two years of life with acute myeloid leukemia, due to receive a stem cell transplant.

The rearrangement links TRBV2 to TRBJ1-3; D is undetermined. The CDR3 is 14 amino acids. With 4 bases removed from V and 4 bases from J, the gap between germline ends came to 11 bases. The germline V gene has CDR1 SNHLY and CDR2 FYNNEI. The CDR3 DNA is TGTGCCAGCAGTGGCTCTCCAGCAGGAAACACCATATATTTT. Amino acids: CASSGSPAGNTIYF.

There are a few counts of this clonotype. The V gene is TRBV7-3, the J gene TRBJ2-3; D not resolved. CDR1 is SGHTA, CDR2 FQGTGA, per germline. CDR3 size: 13 residues. V lost 0 bases and J 5 bases, leaving 6 bases between the germline ends. This CDR3 reads CASSLTWEDTQYF. The CDR3 DNA follows: TGTGCCAGCAGCTTAACGTGGGAAGATACGCAGTATTTT.

This clonotype was seen repeatedly, ten times or more. This sequence joins TRBV3-1 and TRBJ2-4; the match to TRBD2 covers 9 bases. V gave up 0 bases and J gave up 6 bases; unmatched junction bases: 9. Germline V gives CDR1 LGHDT, CDR2 YNNKEL (reference sequence). The CDR3 loop spans 17 amino acids. This CDR3 is CASSQERSSGVLNIQYF. CDR3 coding DNA: TGTGCCAGCAGCCAAGAACGGTCTAGCGGGGTCTTAAACATTCAGTACTTC.

V gene TRBV7-9 combines with J gene TRBJ2-1; 7 bases align to TRBD2. The CDR3 is made up of 17 amino acids. Trimming removed 5 bases from V and 8 bases from J; junction bases left unmatched: 18. Looked up from germline, CDR1 is SEHNR and CDR2 is FQNEAQ (reference sequence). In DNA form, the CDR3 reads TGTGCCAGCAGCGAAGGACTTCAAAGGGAGGGTAACTATGAGCAGTTCTTC. Its protein product is CASSEGLQREGNYEQFF.

This clonotype turned up a few times. V and J are TRBV20-1 and TRBJ2-3; 8 bases map to TRBD1. Germline V gene data show CDR1 as DFQATT and CDR2 as SNEGSKA (reference sequence). The CDR3 loop spans 15 amino acids. Trimming at V came to 6 bases and at J to 0 bases, leaving 8 bases not matched to a gene. The CDR3 loop reads CSALGQGQSTDTQYF. The CDR3 region has the DNA TGCAGTGCCCTAGGACAGGGACAGAGCACAGATACGCAGTATTTT.

The rearrangement links TRBV19 to TRBJ2-3; 8 bases are shared with TRBD2. Per germline, CDR1 LNHDA and CDR2 SQIVND (reference sequence). The CDR3 has 15 amino acids. J lost 5 bases, V lost 5 bases, and 9 bases had no gene match. The CDR3, as DNA: TGTGCCAGTAGTCCGGAGCGGGAGCGGGGAGATACGCAGTATTTT. Its translation is CASSPERERGDTQYF.

This clonotype was counted ten times or more. The CDR3 nucleotides are TGTGCCAGCAGTAGGACTCACCTCCGGCCCGGGGAGCTGTTTTTT. Translation: CASSRTHLRPGELFF. J is TRBJ2-2 and V is TRBV6-1; D is perhaps TRBD2 (5 bases). CDR3 length: 15 amino acids. CDR1 is MNHNS and CDR2 is SASEGT in the germline V gene. The germline V and J ends were trimmed by 5 bases and 6 bases, with 16 bases remaining between them.

This clonotype was picked up a small number of times. Here the CDR3 reads CASSPPVAGVSDTQYF. CDR3 in DNA: TGTGCCAGCTCACCACCGGTAGCGGGAGTCTCAGATACGCAGTATTTT. The chain couples TRBV18 to TRBJ2-3; 9 bases fit TRBD2. The CDR3 totals 16 residues. The V and J ends lost 0 bases and 4 bases, in that order; junction bases with no gene match: 5. Germline CDR1 reads KGHSH; CDR2 reads LQKENI.

This clonotype was counted many times. The rearrangement links TRBV3-1 to TRBJ2-7; perhaps TRBD1 as D (6 bases). Trimming removed 4 bases at V and 4 bases at J, with 23 bases between. Germline assignment: CDR1 LGHDT and CDR2 YNNKEL (reference sequence). The CDR3 contains 17 residues. As DNA, the CDR3 is TGTGCCAGCAGCCTAAGATCATGGGCAGGGGCAAGTTACGAGCAGTACTTC. It codes for CASSLRSWAGASYEQYF.

This clonotype showed up many times. The gene calls are TRBV11-2 and TRBJ1-5, with D perhaps matching TRBD1 (5 bases). The CDR3 totals 18 residues. Deletions cut 0 bases from V and 2 bases from J, with 17 bases between. Germline-derived CDR1 and CDR2 are SGHAT and FQNNGV. Here the CDR3 DNA reads TGTGCCAGCAGCTTAGAAAGCCCATACATACAGGGCAATCAGCCCCAGCATTTT. This gives the protein CASSLESPYIQGNQPQHF.

This clonotype came up many times. The genes are TRBV28 and TRBJ2-7, with D maybe TRBD1 (6 bases). Looked up from germline, CDR1 is MDHEN and CDR2 is SYDVKM. This CDR3 has 12 residues. V lost 4 bases, J lost 6 bases, and 10 bases lay in between. CDR3 DNA: TGTGCCAGCAGTTACAGGGATGGCGAGCAGTACTTC. Amino acids: CASSYRDGEQYF.

This clonotype was seen more than once but under ten times. The V and J genes are TRBV12-3 or TRBV12-4 and TRBJ1-1; D gene ambiguous. Trimming removed 8 bases at V and 5 bases at J, with 12 bases between. This CDR3 region has 12 residues. CDR3 DNA: TGTGCCAGCCTGAATAAGGGAACTGAAGCTTTCTTT. Its protein is CASLNKGTEAFF.

This clonotype was counted between two and nine times. The chain has TRBV24-1 and TRBJ2-2; 11 bases fit TRBD2. This CDR3 contains 19 residues. V shed 6 bases, J shed 4 bases, and the junction held 15 bases outside the gene matches. Looked up from germline, CDR1 is KGHDR and CDR2 is SFDVKD. CDR3 in DNA: TGTGCCACCAGTCCTTTGGCAGGGACTAGCGGTGTAAGCACCGGGGAGCTGTTTTTT. This codes for CATSPLAGTSGVSTGELFF.

V and J are TRBV6-2 or TRBV6-3 and TRBJ2-7; D is perhaps TRBD1 (5 bases). Trimming removed 0 bases from V and 1 base from J, with 19 bases in between. CDR3 length: 18 residues. Germline assignment: CDR1 MNHEY and CDR2 SVGEGT. CDR3 protein: CASSYSFPRTKRSYEQYF. The CDR3 DNA is TGTGCCAGCAGTTACTCCTTCCCTAGGACAAAAAGGTCCTACGAGCAGTACTTC.

This clonotype has at least ten counts. The chain carries TRBV5-1 and TRBJ2-3, with 9 positions matching TRBD1. V lost 4 bases and J lost 0; bases outside the gene matches: 12. This CDR3 is 18 amino acids long. The V gene's germline CDR1 is SGHRS and CDR2 YFSETQ. In DNA form, the CDR3 reads TGCGCCAGCAGCCCCTTTGGTGCAGGGACAGGGAGCACAGATACGCAGTATTTT. Amino acid sequence: CASSPFGAGTGSTDTQYF.

The genes are TRBV18 and TRBJ2-5; D gene uncertain. V lost 3 bases and J 9 bases, leaving 17 bases between the germline ends. Germline CDR1 is KGHSH and CDR2 is LQKENI. The CDR3 is 14 amino acids. The CDR3 region is CASSPLSRSGPQYF. In DNA, the CDR3 is TGTGCCAGCTCACCGCTCAGCAGGTCGGGCCCCCAGTACTTC.

This clonotype was counted at least ten times. The chain employs TRBV15 and TRBJ1-5, with D perhaps matching TRBD1 (5 bases). This CDR3 is 17 amino acids long. Germline CDR1 is LNHNV and CDR2 is YYDKDF (reference sequence). The V and J ends lost 0 bases and 5 bases respectively, with 17 bases between them. CDR3 coding DNA: TGTGCCACCAGCAGAGATGGGTCCTCAGGGCGGGATCAGCCCCAGCATTTT. This sequence encodes CATSRDGSSGRDQPQHF.

This clonotype was counted only a few times. The chain couples TRBV2 to TRBJ2-5; no definite D call. Germline CDR1 and CDR2: SNHLY and FYNNEI. The CDR3 runs 16 residues. Trimming shortened V by 4 bases and J by 4 bases, and 19 bases separated the two germline ends. This CDR3 is CASSAFGTGWGETQYF. In DNA form, the CDR3 reads TGTGCCAGCAGTGCCTTCGGTACGGGTTGGGGAGAGACCCAGTACTTC.